This T cell receptor beta chain was sequenced for a study of T-cell reconstitution after alpha-beta-depleted transplantation in children (dated by TCRdb to 2016 to 2017). With respect to the entire study: The study quantitatively tracked T-cell immune reconstitution after TCRalphabeta/CD19-depleted allogeneic hematopoietic cell transplantation in children using TCR repertoire profiling.

Libraries were constructed by PCR. The reads were generated on an Illumina HiSeq 2500. Molecular barcoding was employed in the preparation of TCR libraries, with unique molecular identifiers being used to normalize TCRbeta repertoire quantification. In-frame beta chains were kept once TCRdb had trimmed the public reads at Q25 with fastp and called clones with MiXCR. CDR3 protein sequences are deduplicated, and each keeps its most common genes and DNA. The sample records roughly 500,000 distinct CDR3 sequences, 30% to 35% of which are singletons. The ten largest clones represent around 2.3% of the sample. The V and J ends are trimmed by 2 bases and 0 bases, leaving 8 bases between them. For CDR1 and CDR2, the germline V gene lists MNHEY and SVGAGI. The CDR3 contains 15 residues, cysteine and phenylalanine counted. The read is trimmed to its CDR3 DNA, 45 bases read in frame from base 1. This clonotype showed up just a few times. Its target antigen remains unknown. Base qualities are missing; no much larger clone stands one base away.

Sequencing used PBMCs from the stem cell graft donor, obtained from the stem cell graft. The TCR comes from a human donor who donated a stem cell graft to a child with aplastic anemia. The chain joins TRBV6-5 to TRBJ1-3, with no D gene named confidently. The DNA reads as follows: TGTGCCAGCAGTTACGATTTCCGCTCTGGAAACACCATATATTTT. The resulting protein is CASSYDFRSGNTIYF.